These 20 T cell receptor beta chains were sequenced from one sample in a study of chemoradiotherapy in HPV16-positive cancers. Using immunoSEQ multiplex PCR, the repertoire was profiled, and TCRdb retains in-frame clones only, with some absent. Of some 32,000 clones listed, 80% to 90% are singletons. The sequencing used blood, collected from a patient who underwent chemoradiotherapy. The origin of the receptors is a human donor with HPV-associated anogenital cancer.

This clone was observed a single time. The J gene is TRBJ2-3, the V gene TRBV7-2, with TRBD1 as a possible D gene (5 bases). Trimming removed 3 bases from V and 1 base from J, with 11 bases in between. This CDR3 has 15 residues. Germline V lookup: CDR1 SGHTA, CDR2 FQGNSA. CDR3 protein: CASSLTALGTDTQYF. The CDR3 DNA reads TGTGCCAGCAGCTTGACAGCTCTGGGCACAGATACGCAGTATTTT.

The chain is built from TRBV30 and TRBJ1-5; D is uncertain. Germline CDR1 reads GTSNPN; CDR2 reads SVGIG (reference sequence). The CDR3 consists of 15 residues. The V end lost 0 bases, the J end lost 0 bases, and 9 bases lay between the germline ends. In DNA form, the CDR3 reads TGTGCCTGGAGTGTGAAAAGGATTAGCAATCAGCCCCAGCATTTT. Protein sequence: CAWSVKRISNQPQHF. The variable domain in full, with the rest retrieved from reference TRBV30 and TRBJ1-5, is SQTIHQWPATLVQPVGSPLSLECTVEGTSNPNLYWYRQAAGRGLQLLFYSVGIGQISSEVPQNLSASRPQDRQFILSSKKLLLSDSGFYLCAWSVKRISNQPQHFGDGTRLSIL.

CDR3: CATSRDREEGTQYF. In DNA, the CDR3 is TGTGCCACCAGCAGAGACAGGGAGGAGGGGACCCAGTACTTC. The chain combines TRBV15 with TRBJ2-5; TRBD2 might be the D (6 bases). V was pared by 0 bases and J by 7 bases, with 12 bases between. The CDR3 runs to 14 residues. Germline lookup yields CDR1 LNHNV and CDR2 YYDKDF (reference sequence).

V usage is TRBV19 and J usage is TRBJ2-1, with 9 bases identical to TRBD2. The CDR3 has 16 residues. V shed 8 bases, J shed 3 bases, and the junction held 11 bases outside the gene matches. In germline, CDR1 is LNHDA, CDR2 SQIVND (reference sequence). CDR3 loop: CASQQGGRDYYNEQFF. CDR3 in DNA: TGTGCCAGTCAACAGGGCGGGAGGGATTACTACAATGAGCAGTTCTTC.

About this clone: One end of the junction fails to match germline, which may point to a read error. The chain's CDR3 is CASSQARLARTQYF. The DNA of the CDR3 is TGTGCTAGCAGCCAAGCCCGACTAGCTCGGACCCAGTACTTC. The chain recombines TRBV7-7 with TRBJ2-5; 7 bases line up with TRBD2. The CDR3 is 14 amino acids. Germline assignment: CDR1 SSHAT and CDR2 FNYEAQ (reference sequence).

CDR3 sequence: CASRKTGRNQPQHF. The CDR3 coding sequence is TGTGCCAGCAGAAAGACAGGGCGGAATCAGCCCCAGCATTTT. This chain connects TRBV6-5 to TRBJ1-5; the match to TRBD1 covers 7 bases. This CDR3 spans 14 amino acids. Germline assignment: CDR1 MNHEY and CDR2 SVGAGI. V trimming: 6 bases; J trimming: 4 bases; junction bases outside the gene matches: 6.

The chain joins TRBV4-3 to TRBJ1-4, with TRBD1 as a possible D gene (6 bases). CDR3 length: 17 amino acids. The germline V gene has CDR1 LGHNA and CDR2 YSLEER. V lost 4 bases and J 6 bases, leaving 21 bases between the germline ends. CDR3 residues: CASSRYFMGAQDEKLFF. The CDR3 coding sequence is TGCGCCAGCAGCCGGTACTTTATGGGGGCGCAGGATGAAAAACTGTTTTTT.

This rearrangement joins TRBV11-2 to TRBJ2-2, with no clear D. V lost 6 bases, J lost 3 bases, and 11 bases lay in between. CDR1 SGHAT and CDR2 FQNNGV come from the germline V gene. The CDR3 spans 14 residues. This CDR3 reads CASSLRRDTGELFF. The CDR3 DNA follows: TGTGCCAGCAGTTTAAGACGGGACACCGGGGAGCTGTTTTTT.

CDR3 DNA sequence: TGTGCCAGCAGCCCGCTTCTAGGGAATCAGCCCCAGCATTTT. Translation gives CASSPLLGNQPQHF. V and J are TRBV4-2 and TRBJ1-5; D is uncertain. This CDR3 is built from 14 residues. Trimming took off 4 bases at V and 4 bases at J, with 11 bases between the two ends. From germline, CDR1 is LGHNA and CDR2 YNFKEQ.

This clone was seen a single time. This chain uses TRBV7-8 with TRBJ1-5; a weak D match, TRBD1 (6 bases). The CDR3 runs 14 residues. Germline V CDR1 and CDR2: SGHVS, FQNEAQ. With 1 base removed from V and 5 bases from J, the gap between germline ends came to 9 bases. The CDR3 loop is CASSLGGGDQPQHF. The CDR3, as DNA: TGTGCCAGCAGCTTAGGTGGGGGCGATCAGCCCCAGCATTTT.

This chain joins TRBV7-3 and TRBJ2-3; D remains ambiguous. V lost 2 bases and J lost 2, with 5 bases in between. In germline, CDR1 is SGHTA, CDR2 FQGTGA. This CDR3 spans 13 amino acids. The CDR3 protein is CASSLSYTDTQYF. CDR3 nucleotides: TGTGCCAGCAGCTTATCATACACAGATACGCAGTATTTT.

The rearrangement uses TRBV29-1 and TRBJ1-2; TRBD1 is a possible D gene (5 bases). Germline lookup yields CDR1 SQVTM and CDR2 ANQGSEA. Deletions cut 3 bases from V and 2 bases from J, with 10 bases between. The CDR3 loop spans 13 amino acids. CDR3 sequence: CSVDDRLNYGYTF. CDR3 nucleotides: TGCAGCGTTGATGACAGACTAAACTATGGCTACACCTTC.

The V and J genes are TRBV7-6 and TRBJ2-2; TRBD2 might be the D (6 bases). Germline lookup yields CDR1 SGHVS and CDR2 FNYEAQ. The CDR3 is 16 amino acids. Trimming cost V 5 bases and J 1 base, with 14 bases left between them. The chain's CDR3 is CASSPGGAVNTGELFF. The CDR3 DNA reads TGTGCCAGCAGCCCCGGGGGAGCGGTGAACACCGGGGAGCTGTTTTTT.

The chain is built from TRBV29-1 and TRBJ2-3, with 9 nucleotides matching TRBD1. J gave up 0 bases and V 8 bases, and 12 bases lay outside the gene matches. Germline assignment: CDR1 SQVTM and CDR2 ANQGSEA. The CDR3 consists of 16 residues. This CDR3 is CSIWEGQGTSTDTQYF. In nucleotides, the CDR3 is TGCAGCATTTGGGAGGGACAGGGCACTAGCACAGATACGCAGTATTTT.

The chain is built from TRBV7-3 and TRBJ2-2; D gene unclear. The CDR3 is 13 amino acids. V lost 6 bases to trimming and J lost 8 bases, with 13 bases between them. Per the germline V gene, CDR1 is SGHTA and CDR2 is FQGTGA. The CDR3 reads CASSLSPGGELFF. The CDR3 DNA follows: TGTGCCAGCAGTCTCAGCCCCGGAGGGGAGCTGTTTTTT.

The J gene is TRBJ1-2, the V gene TRBV5-4; TRBD1 matches at 8 bases. Germline V gene lookup returns CDR1 SGHNT and CDR2 YYREEE (reference sequence). J lost 7 bases, V lost 5 bases, and 7 bases had no gene match. This CDR3 has 13 amino acids. In DNA form, the CDR3 reads TGTGCCAGCAGGTGGACAGGGATTACTGGCTACACCTTC. Translation: CASRWTGITGYTF.

V is TRBV7-2 and J is TRBJ1-5; D gene ambiguous. V was pared by 2 bases and J by 4 bases, with 9 bases between. Looked up from germline, CDR1 is SGHTA and CDR2 is FQGNSA. The CDR3 totals 14 residues. The CDR3 region has the DNA TGTGCCAGCAGCTTATTGACCGAGAATCAGCCCCAGCATTTT. Its translation: CASSLLTENQPQHF.

The chain is built from TRBV30 and TRBJ2-1, with TRBD1 identical over 9 bases. V shed 1 base and J 2 bases; nucleotides not matched to a gene: 6. The CDR3 loop spans 16 amino acids. Looked up from germline, CDR1 is GTSNPN and CDR2 is SVGIG (reference sequence). The CDR3 here is CAWSAPGTGTYNEQFF. The CDR3 DNA reads as TGTGCCTGGAGTGCCCCCGGGACAGGGACCTACAATGAGCAGTTCTTC.

V usage is TRBV5-4 and J usage is TRBJ2-5, with TRBD1 matching over 10 bases. The CDR3 spans 14 residues. V lost 4 bases and J lost 5; bases outside the gene matches: 5. Per germline, CDR1 SGHNT and CDR2 YYREEE (reference sequence). CDR3 loop: CASSTRDRGETQYF. The CDR3 nucleotides are TGTGCCAGCAGCACCCGGGACAGGGGTGAGACCCAGTACTTC.

V usage is TRBV5-1 and J usage is TRBJ2-5; D ambiguous. Trimming removed 1 base from V and 0 bases from J, with 4 bases in between. Per the germline V gene, CDR1 is SGHRS and CDR2 is YFSETQ. The CDR3 is 13 amino acids. The CDR3 is CASSLLYQETQYF. CDR3 coding DNA: TGCGCCAGCAGCTTGCTGTACCAAGAGACCCAGTACTTC.